Below are 8 T cell receptor beta chains sequenced from a single sample in a study of blood T cell repertoires in COVID-19. Measured with immunoSEQ multiplex PCR; TCRdb has only the in-frame clones, and not every one. The repertoire holds more than 200,000 clones, with around 88% as singletons. What was sequenced was peripheral blood. These receptors were obtained from a woman in her thirties with COVID-19, enrolled during active disease.

This CDR3 is CASSGAGYNSPLHF. DNA of the CDR3: TGTGCCAGCAGCGGGGCAGGCTATAATTCACCCCTCCACTTT. The chain combines TRBV7-9 with TRBJ1-6; perhaps TRBD1 as D (5 bases). The V end lost 5 bases, the J end lost 3 bases, and 8 bases lay between the germline ends. The CDR3 is 14 amino acids. The germline V gene has CDR1 SEHNR and CDR2 FQNEAQ (reference sequence).

V and J are TRBV11-2 and TRBJ2-1, with a tentative D call TRBD2 (5 bases). The germline V gene has CDR1 SGHAT and CDR2 FQNNGV. This CDR3 comprises 15 residues. With 5 bases removed from V and 0 bases from J, the gap between germline ends came to 11 bases. This CDR3 is CASSTRRDSYNEQFF. CDR3 sequence (DNA): TGTGCCAGCAGCACTAGACGGGACTCCTACAATGAGCAGTTCTTC.

This clone was counted between two and nine times. V is TRBV5-5 and J is TRBJ1-5; D not resolved. CDR3 length: 13 amino acids. Germline values: CDR1 SGHKS, CDR2 YYEKEE (reference sequence). Deletions cut 0 bases from V and 4 bases from J, with 5 bases between. CDR3 DNA sequence: TGTGCCAGCAGCTTGGCCGGGAATCAGCCCCAGCATTTT. It encodes CASSLAGNQPQHF.

V is TRBV20-1 and J is TRBJ1-2, with D tentatively TRBD1 (5 bases). Germline V gene sequence: CDR1 DFQATT, CDR2 SNEGSKA (reference sequence). V lost 3 bases, J lost 3 bases, and 11 bases lay in between. The CDR3 runs 13 residues. The CDR3 loop reads CSASSRGDYGYTF. As DNA, the CDR3 is TGCAGTGCTAGTTCCCGGGGGGACTATGGCTACACCTTC.

This clone has only a few counts. The V call is TRBV3-1 (or the pseudogene TRBV3-2), the J call TRBJ1-2; 9 positions agree with TRBD1. In germline, CDR1 is LGHDT, CDR2 YNNKEL (reference sequence). The ends lost 1 base at V and 7 bases at J; junction bases unmatched: 4. The CDR3 spans 14 residues. CDR3: CASSQGTGGAGYTF. CDR3 coding DNA: TGTGCCAGCAGCCAAGGTACAGGGGGCGCTGGCTACACCTTC.

The V call is TRBV5-6, the J call TRBJ2-7; D unresolved. The germline gives CDR1 SGHDT, CDR2 YYEEEE. Trimming took 2 bases from V and 4 from J, leaving 16 bases between them. The CDR3 runs to 15 residues. The CDR3: CASSFGRSVPYEQYV. The CDR3 DNA follows: TGTGCCAGCAGCTTCGGCAGGTCGGTACCTTACGAGCAGTACGTC.

CDR3: CASEGVAGEYTDTQYF. CDR3 DNA: TGCGCCAGCGAGGGGGTAGCGGGGGAGTACACAGATACGCAGTATTTT. This chain connects TRBV10-2 to TRBJ2-3; 9 bases map to TRBD2. V shed 8 bases, J shed 2 bases, and the junction held 11 bases outside the gene matches. Germline V gene data show CDR1 as WSHSY and CDR2 as SAAADI. The length of the CDR3 is 16 residues.

The chain is built from TRBV28 and TRBJ1-2; 9 nucleotides align to TRBD1. The germline V gene has CDR1 MDHEN and CDR2 SYDVKM. J lost 0 bases, V lost 5 bases, and 7 bases had no gene match. The CDR3 sequence is 16 residues long. The CDR3 is CASSKPGQGTNYGYTF. The CDR3 nucleotides read TGTGCCAGCAGTAAACCGGGACAGGGAACTAACTATGGCTACACCTTC.